In its sample, the clone carrying this TCR beta chain is medium-sized (0.01 to 0.1%). The antigen is unknown. Germline V gene sequence: CDR1 SGDLS, CDR2 YYNGEE. This CDR3 contains 14 residues. Trimming removed 10 bases from V and 4 bases from J; junction bases left unmatched: 6. This sample was included in a study of T cells in localized non-small cell lung cancer. Here immunoSEQ multiplex PCR was the method, and the copy in TCRdb shows in-frame clones only, minus some. The sample shows some 10,000 clones, around 45% of them seen only once. Whole-study findings and limits: Longer overall survival accompanied higher blood T cell density.

This TCR was recovered from a woman aged 40-69 years with stage II squamous cell lung carcinoma. The V call is TRBV9, the J call TRBJ2-2; 11 bases match TRBD2. The sample here was lymph node tissue, taken before any cancer treatment. This chain's CDR3 is CAGRTSGRTGELFF. For the CDR3, the DNA is TGTGCCGGAAGGACTAGCGGGCGCACCGGGGAGCTGTTTTTT.